These T cell receptor beta chains were read from a single sample in a study of technical replicates of blood from several donors. Produced via immunoSEQ multiplex PCR; TCRdb's table is partial and in-frame only. This table holds more than 65,000 clones, roughly 92% found once. Sequencing used T cells isolated from PBMCs. Every receptor here comes from a human donor in good health. CDR3s include the opening cysteine and the closing phenylalanine or tryptophan. The D gene is left open where the match is weak. Where a row states a size, it is once, few, many or the class of an expanded clone; other rows omit it.

- TRBJ1-4 TRBD1 TRBV5-4 TGTGCCAGCAGCCCCCAAGGGACAGGAGAAAAACTGTTTTTT CASSPQGTGEKLFF
- TRBJ2-1 TRBD1 TRBV7-7 TGTGCCAGCAGCTTAGCTGGGACAGGGATTAGTAAGCAGTTCTTC CASSLAGTGISKQFF
- TRBJ2-7 TRBD1 TRBV15 TGTGCCACCAGCCAGCAGACAGGGGGCTACGAGCAGTACTTC CATSQQTGGYEQYF
- TRBJ2-7 TRBD2 TRBV27 TGTGCCAGCAGTTTAATGGCGGGAGTATTCGGGCAGTACTTC CASSLMAGVFGQYF
- TRBJ2-7 TRBD2 TRBV4-1 TGCGCCAGCAGCCAAGATCCCAGCGGGACTGACGAGCAGTACTTC CASSQDPSGTDEQYF
few TRBJ1-1 - TRBV12-5 TGTGCTAGTGGTTTGGTATCTGAGACTGAAGCTTTCTTT CASGLVSETEAFF
once TRBJ1-1 TRBD1 TRBV5-4 TGTGCCAGCAGCTTGGAGGGGACAGGGGGCGTGGACACTGAAGCTTTCTTT CASSLEGTGGVDTEAFF
- TRBJ2-2 - TRBV4-1 TGCGCCAGCAGCCACGGGGTTAGCGGAGACGACACCGGGGAGCTGTTTTTT CASSHGVSGDDTGELFF
- TRBJ2-1 - TRBV7-8 TGTGCCAGCAGCCTCAACCCGGCCGGAGGACCCTACAATGAGCAGTTCTTC CASSLNPAGGPYNEQFF
- TRBJ2-2 - TRBV11-2 TGTGCCAGCAGCTTAGGGCACTACGCGAACACCGGGGAGCTGTTTTTT CASSLGHYANTGELFF
- TRBJ2-3 TRBD2 TRBV5-8 TGTGCCAGCAGCTGGGGGACTAGCGGGAGAACAGATACGCAGTATTTT CASSWGTSGRTDTQYF